This TCR beta chain was profiled in a study of T cells in Graves' hyperthyroidism and ophthalmopathy. This clonotype was counted ten times or more. V was pared by 6 bases and J by 4 bases, with 18 bases between. The CDR3 consists of 15 residues. Germline V CDR1 and CDR2: MDHEN, SYDVKM. It was RNA transcripts that yielded the amplified TCR beta CDR3 regions. Using the HTBI primer set, a first-round RT-PCR was run on the TCR CDR3. TCRdb analysed the multiplex PCR reads with MiXCR anew, one entry per CDR3 protein. The table lists 300,000 to 350,000 distinct CDR3 sequences, 18% of them singletons, with roughly 15% in the top ten.

The source of this sequence is a woman between 35 and 50 years old with Graves' ophthalmopathy. The V gene is TRBV28, the J gene TRBJ1-1; possible D gene TRBD1, 6 bases. The sequenced material came from blood. This CDR3 reads CASSKIGQKATEAFF. DNA of the CDR3: TGTGCCAGCAGCAAAATTGGACAGAAGGCCACTGAAGCTTTCTTT.